What follows are 23 T cell receptor beta chains derived from one specimen sequenced in a study. Tregs were sorted as CD4+CD25+CD127-/low cells. TCRdb reprocessed the 5' RACE reads via MiXCR and lists one record per CDR3 protein. The repertoire holds fewer than 75,000 distinct CDR3 sequences, with less than 30% as singletons. The sample consisted of tumor-infiltrating Tregs sorted from the breast tumor. The source of these receptors is a female donor with breast cancer.

This clonotype showed up just a few times. The J gene is TRBJ1-5, the V gene TRBV9; D is unclear. The CDR3 loop spans 15 amino acids. Germline V gene lookup returns CDR1 SGDLS and CDR2 YYNGEE. Deletions cut 4 bases from V and 0 bases from J, with 11 bases between. The chain's CDR3 is CASSLNGYSNQPQHF. The CDR3 DNA is TGTGCCAGCAGCCTAAATGGCTATAGCAATCAGCCCCAGCATTTT.

This clonotype was seen ten or more times. The CDR3 DNA is TGTGCCAGCAGTCCCCCCAAGGCAAGCAATCAGCCCCAGCATTTT. This translates into CASSPPKASNQPQHF. The chain links TRBV28 to TRBJ1-5; no definite D call. This CDR3 is built from 15 residues. Per the germline V gene, CDR1 is MDHEN and CDR2 is SYDVKM. V lost 5 bases and J 1 base, leaving 12 bases between the germline ends.

This chain's CDR3 is CASSLLAGINEQFF. The CDR3 nucleotides are TGCGCCAGCTCCCTGCTAGCGGGGATCAATGAGCAGTTCTTC. V gene TRBV5-1 combines with J gene TRBJ2-1; 9 bases fit TRBD2. V was pared by 7 bases and J by 6 bases, with 8 bases of the junction left unmatched. There are 14 residues in the CDR3. Germline V gene data show CDR1 as SGHRS and CDR2 as YFSETQ. Full variable domain (remainder filled in from reference TRBV5-1 and TRBJ2-1): KAGVTQTPRYLIKTRGQQVTLSCSPISGHRSVSWYQQTPGQGLQFLFEYFSETQRNKGNFPGRFSGRQFSNSRSEMNVSTLELGDSALYLCASSLLAGINEQFFGPGTRLTVL.

This clonotype was detected only once. The chain recombines TRBV28 with TRBJ1-1; no clear D. V was shortened by 1 base and J by 4 bases, with 16 bases between the two germline ends. Germline V lookup: CDR1 MDHEN, CDR2 SYDVKM. The CDR3 consists of 16 residues. The CDR3 bases are TGTGCCAGCAGTTTATATCCTGGAGGGCTGACCACTGAAGCTTTCTTT. Its translation is CASSLYPGGLTTEAFF.

As regards this clonotype: The junction does not match germline at one end; this may be a read error. The genes are TRBV6-2 or TRBV6-3 and TRBJ2-4, with a weak D call TRBD2 (5 bases). The CDR3 consists of 17 residues. Per germline, CDR1 MNHEY and CDR2 SVGEGT. The CDR3 DNA follows: TGTGCCAGCAGCGAAGCTCCCGACGGCCTAGCCAAAAACATTCAGTGCTTC. Protein product: CASSEAPDGLAKNIQCF.

This clonotype appeared a single time. The V and J genes are TRBV7-2 and TRBJ2-1; TRBD1 might be the D (6 bases). CDR1 and CDR2 (germline): SGHTA, FQGNSA. V was cut by 1 base and J by 5 bases, with 12 bases left in between. The CDR3 has 15 residues. CDR3 nucleotide sequence: TGTGCCAGCAGCTTAGGAACAGGGCCCCACAATGAGCAGTTCTTC. This translates into CASSLGTGPHNEQFF.

This clonotype was counted a few times. The CDR3 nucleotides are TGTGCCAGCAGTCTCACCTGGGGATTCGGAAACACCATATATTTT. This encodes CASSLTWGFGNTIYF. V and J are TRBV6-5 and TRBJ1-3; no firm D call. The germline V gene encodes CDR1 MNHEY and CDR2 SVGAGI. V lost 5 bases to trimming and J lost 4 bases, with 15 bases between them. The CDR3 spans 15 residues.

Comments on this clonotype: A read error is possible here, since a much larger clone lies one base away. V gene TRBV20-1 combines with J gene TRBJ2-1; no firm D call. Trimming cost V 1 base and J 4 bases, with 11 bases left between them. The CDR3 runs to 14 residues. Germline CDR1 reads DFQATT; CDR2 reads SNEGSKA (reference sequence). For the CDR3, the DNA is TGCAGTGCTAGAGGCCCCAAGGCGTACAATGAGCAGTTCTTC. Encoded protein: CSARGPKAYNEQFF.

The chain has TRBV10-3 and TRBJ2-7; the match to TRBD1 covers 8 bases. Germline trimming cut 7 bases from V and 5 bases from J; bases unmatched to any gene: 10. The CDR3 covers 14 residues. The germline CDR1 and CDR2 sequences are ENHRY and SYGVKD. CDR3 bases: TGTGCCATCAATCGCGGACAGGGTAACCACGAGCAGTACTTC. This codes for CAINRGQGNHEQYF.

The CDR3 nucleotides are TGTGCCAGCAGTTACTCGAGCGGCGGGGGATATGGCTACACCTTC. It yields the protein CASSYSSGGGYGYTF. The J gene is TRBJ1-2, the V gene TRBV6-5; D might be TRBD1 (5 bases). Germline V gives CDR1 MNHEY, CDR2 SVGAGI. The V end was cut by 0 bases, the J end by 5 bases, with 13 bases between. The CDR3 length is 15 residues.

The V gene is TRBV4-2, the J gene TRBJ2-2; D gene ambiguous. The CDR3 consists of 15 residues. Germline-derived CDR1 and CDR2 are LGHNA and YNFKEQ. V was trimmed by 1 base and J by 5 bases, leaving 11 bases between them. Written as DNA, the CDR3 is TGTGCCAGCAGCCAAGCCTTTTTGGGTACCGGGGAGCTGTTTTTT. The encoded protein is CASSQAFLGTGELFF.

The chain is built from TRBV21-1 and TRBJ1-2; the D call of TRBD1 is as the table states it, not checked on the DNA. TRBV21-1 is listed as a pseudogene. This CDR3 region has 15 residues. CDR3 coding DNA: TGTGCCAGCACCATTTTTGGGGGGGCTAACTATGGCTACACCTTC. As protein: CASTIFGGANYGYTF.

This clonotype has ten or more counts. This chain uses TRBV6-1 with TRBJ1-3; D ambiguous. V dropped 3 bases and J dropped 4 bases, with 4 bases sitting between them. The germline V gene encodes CDR1 MNHNS and CDR2 SASEGT. The CDR3 loop spans 12 amino acids. CDR3 nucleotides: TGTGCCAGCAGTGACCAGGGAAACACCATATATTTT. Its protein is CASSDQGNTIYF.

The chain uses TRBV7-8 and TRBJ1-1; possible D gene TRBD1, 5 bases. Germline-derived CDR1 and CDR2 are SGHVS and FQNEAQ. V lost 5 bases and J lost 5, with 21 bases in between. The CDR3 loop spans 16 amino acids. The CDR3 region has the DNA TGTGCCAGCAGCATCCGGACACCAAAAAGGTGGACTGAAGCTTTCTTT. Translation gives CASSIRTPKRWTEAFF.

The chain uses TRBV7-2 and TRBJ2-2; D is perhaps TRBD1 or TRBD2 (5 bases each). The length of the CDR3 is 15 residues. Germline values: CDR1 SGHTA, CDR2 FQGNSA. V was trimmed by 2 bases and J by 1 base, leaving 8 bases between them. CDR3 amino acids: CASSLLGRNTGELFF. CDR3 DNA: TGTGCCAGCAGCTTACTGGGACGGAACACCGGGGAGCTGTTTTTT.

The J gene is TRBJ2-1, the V gene TRBV19; TRBD2 is a possible D gene (5 bases). The germline V gene encodes CDR1 LNHDA and CDR2 SQIVND (reference sequence). The V end lost 7 bases, the J end lost 6 bases, and 7 bases lay between the germline ends. The CDR3 consists of 11 residues. The CDR3 DNA follows: TGTGCCAGTATTAGCGTCAATGAGCAGTTCTTC. The encoded protein is CASISVNEQFF.

The chain combines TRBV4-1 with TRBJ1-2; the D is unclear. Trimming took off 1 base at V and 7 bases at J, with 13 bases between the two ends. CDR3 length equals 14 residues. Germline V CDR1 and CDR2: MGHRA, YSYEKL. The CDR3 protein is CASSQGLEGFGYTF. CDR3 DNA sequence: TGCGCCAGCAGCCAAGGGTTAGAGGGCTTTGGCTACACCTTC.

This clonotype was picked up one time. One base away lies a much larger clone, so this may be a sequencing read error. J is TRBJ2-7 and V is TRBV6-2 or TRBV6-3; D may be TRBD2 (5 bases). CDR1 is MNHEY and CDR2 is SVGEGT in the germline V gene. This CDR3 comprises 15 residues. CDR3 loop: CTSSYEGFIRAEQYF. CDR3 coding DNA: TGTACCAGCAGTTATGAGGGTTTTATAAGGGCCGAGCAGTACTTC.

As regards this clonotype: One junction end does not reproduce the germline sequence, and a read error may be involved. The CDR3 nucleotides read TGTGCCAACAGCCGGGGGGGTGAAGCTTTCTTT. Translated, it gives CANSRGGEAFF. The chain employs TRBV7-3 and TRBJ1-1, with D perhaps TRBD1 (5 bases). The CDR3 contains 11 residues. Germline V lookup: CDR1 SGHTA, CDR2 FQGTGA.

Details on this clonotype: This sequence may be a read error, since a much larger clone differs from it by one base. The chain couples TRBV20-1 to TRBJ2-7; TRBD2 matches 9 bases. Per the germline V gene, CDR1 is DFQATT and CDR2 is SNEGSKA (reference sequence). CDR3 length: 14 amino acids. The CDR3 protein is CGNRKRLAEYEQYF. DNA for the CDR3: TGCGGTAACCGCAAAAGACTAGCGGAATACGAGCAGTACTTC.

This clonotype was observed at least ten times. CDR3 residues: CSALSSADTQYF. As DNA, the CDR3 is TGCAGTGCGCTGTCCAGCGCAGATACGCAGTATTTT. The chain combines TRBV20-1 with TRBJ2-3; D remains ambiguous. Germline V gene data show CDR1 as DFQATT and CDR2 as SNEGSKA (reference sequence). The CDR3 has 12 residues. V lost 6 bases and J lost 4, with 11 bases in between.

J is TRBJ1-4 and V is TRBV29-1, with TRBD1 identical over 8 bases. J lost 3 bases, V lost 6 bases, and 9 bases had no gene match. Germline-derived CDR1 and CDR2 are SQVTM and ANQGSEA. CDR3 length: 15 amino acids. CDR3 in amino acids: CSVSGQGSANEKLFF. The CDR3 DNA reads as TGCAGCGTGTCTGGACAGGGTTCGGCTAATGAAAAACTGTTTTTT.

The V and J genes are TRBV6-1 and TRBJ2-2; the D is unclear. The germline gives CDR1 MNHNS, CDR2 SASEGT. This CDR3 comprises 13 residues. V shed 7 bases and J shed 0 bases, with 6 bases lying between them. CDR3 bases: TGTGCCAGCATAGACCCGAACACCGGGGAGCTGTTTTTT. Encoded protein: CASIDPNTGELFF.